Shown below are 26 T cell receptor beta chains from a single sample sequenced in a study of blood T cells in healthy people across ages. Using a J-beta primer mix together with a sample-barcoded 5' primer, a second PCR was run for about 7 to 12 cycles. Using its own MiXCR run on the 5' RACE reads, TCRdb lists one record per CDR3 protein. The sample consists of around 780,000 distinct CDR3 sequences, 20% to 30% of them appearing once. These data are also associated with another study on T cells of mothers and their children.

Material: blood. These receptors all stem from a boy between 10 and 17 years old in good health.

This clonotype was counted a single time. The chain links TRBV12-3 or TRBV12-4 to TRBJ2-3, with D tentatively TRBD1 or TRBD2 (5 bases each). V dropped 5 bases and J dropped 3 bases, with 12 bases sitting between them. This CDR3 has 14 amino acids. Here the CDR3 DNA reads TGTGCCAGCAGTCCCTTGGGACCGACAGATACGCAGTATTTT. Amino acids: CASSPLGPTDTQYF.

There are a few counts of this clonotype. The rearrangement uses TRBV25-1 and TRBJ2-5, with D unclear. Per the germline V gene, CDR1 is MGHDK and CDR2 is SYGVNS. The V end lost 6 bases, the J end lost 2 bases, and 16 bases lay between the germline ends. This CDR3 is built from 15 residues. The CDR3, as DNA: TGTGCCAGCAGCTCTATCAAACATCCTCAAGAGACCCAGTACTTC. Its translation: CASSSIKHPQETQYF.

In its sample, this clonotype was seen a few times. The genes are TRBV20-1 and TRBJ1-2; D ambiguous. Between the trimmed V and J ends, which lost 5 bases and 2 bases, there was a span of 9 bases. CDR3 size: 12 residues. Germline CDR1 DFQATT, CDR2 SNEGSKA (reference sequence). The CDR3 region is CSAYHQNYGYTF. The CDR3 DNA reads TGCAGTGCTTATCACCAGAACTATGGCTACACCTTC.

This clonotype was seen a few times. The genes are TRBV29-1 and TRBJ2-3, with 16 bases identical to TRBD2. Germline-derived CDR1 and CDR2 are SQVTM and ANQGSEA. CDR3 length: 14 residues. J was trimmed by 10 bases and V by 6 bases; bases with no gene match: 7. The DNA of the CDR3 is TGCAGCGTCCCCGGGACTAGCGGGGGGGGGGCGCAGTATTTT. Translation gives CSVPGTSGGGAQYF.

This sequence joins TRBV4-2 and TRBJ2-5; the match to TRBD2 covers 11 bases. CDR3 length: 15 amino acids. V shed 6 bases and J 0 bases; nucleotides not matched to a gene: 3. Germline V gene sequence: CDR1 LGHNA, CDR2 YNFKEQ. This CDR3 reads CASSPSGGYQETQYF. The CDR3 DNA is TGTGCCAGCAGTCCTAGCGGGGGGTACCAAGAGACCCAGTACTTC.

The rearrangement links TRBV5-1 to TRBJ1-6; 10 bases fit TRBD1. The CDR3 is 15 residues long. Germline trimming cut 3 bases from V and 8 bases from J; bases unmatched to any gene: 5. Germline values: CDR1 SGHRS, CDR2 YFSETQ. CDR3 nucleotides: TGCGCCAGCAGCTCCGACAGGGGGCTAGATTCACCCCTCCACTTT. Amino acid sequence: CASSSDRGLDSPLHF. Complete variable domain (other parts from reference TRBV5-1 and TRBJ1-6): KAGVTQTPRYLIKTRGQQVTLSCSPISGHRSVSWYQQTPGQGLQFLFEYFSETQRNKGNFPGRFSGRQFSNSRSEMNVSTLELGDSALYLCASSSDRGLDSPLHFGNGTRLTVT.

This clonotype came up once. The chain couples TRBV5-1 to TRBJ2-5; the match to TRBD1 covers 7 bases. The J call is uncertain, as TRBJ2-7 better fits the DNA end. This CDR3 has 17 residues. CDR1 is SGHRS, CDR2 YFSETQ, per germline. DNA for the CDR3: TGCGCCAGCAGCCAAAGGGGGTACAGGGGTAAAATCTACGAGCAGTACTTC. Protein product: CASSQRGYRGKIYEQYF.

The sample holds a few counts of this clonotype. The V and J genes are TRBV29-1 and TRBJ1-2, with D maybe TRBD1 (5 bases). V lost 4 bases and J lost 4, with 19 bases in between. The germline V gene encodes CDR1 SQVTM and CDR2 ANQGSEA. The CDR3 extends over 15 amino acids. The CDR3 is CSVGQRGLLFYGYTF. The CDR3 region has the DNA TGCAGCGTTGGGCAACGGGGACTCCTCTTCTATGGCTACACCTTC.

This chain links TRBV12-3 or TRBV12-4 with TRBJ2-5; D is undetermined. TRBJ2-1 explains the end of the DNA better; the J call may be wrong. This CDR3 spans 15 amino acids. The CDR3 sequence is CASSELILRSNEQFF. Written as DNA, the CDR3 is TGTGCCAGCTCCGAATTGATCCTCAGAAGCAATGAGCAGTTCTTC.

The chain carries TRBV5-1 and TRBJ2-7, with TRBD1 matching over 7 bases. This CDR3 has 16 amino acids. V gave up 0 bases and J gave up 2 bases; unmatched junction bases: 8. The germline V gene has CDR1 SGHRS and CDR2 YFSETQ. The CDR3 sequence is CASSLGGTVPTYEQYF. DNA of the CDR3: TGCGCCAGCAGCTTGGGAGGGACAGTTCCTACCTACGAGCAGTACTTC.

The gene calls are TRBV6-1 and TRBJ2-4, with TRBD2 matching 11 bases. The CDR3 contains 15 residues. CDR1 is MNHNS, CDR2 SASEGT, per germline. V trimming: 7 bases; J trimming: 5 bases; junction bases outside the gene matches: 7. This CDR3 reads CASKGALAGENIQYF. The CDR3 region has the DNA TGTGCCAGCAAGGGGGCACTAGCGGGGGAAAACATTCAGTACTTC.

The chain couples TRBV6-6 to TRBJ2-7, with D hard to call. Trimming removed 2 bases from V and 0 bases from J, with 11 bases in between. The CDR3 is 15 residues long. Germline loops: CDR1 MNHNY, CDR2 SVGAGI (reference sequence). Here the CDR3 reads CASSYRLTSSYEQYF. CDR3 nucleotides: TGTGCCAGCAGTTACCGTTTGACAAGCTCCTACGAGCAGTACTTC.

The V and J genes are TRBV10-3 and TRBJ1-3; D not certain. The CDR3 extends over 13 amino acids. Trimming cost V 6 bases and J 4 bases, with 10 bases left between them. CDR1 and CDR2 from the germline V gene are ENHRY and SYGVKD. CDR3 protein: CAISGVGGNTIYF. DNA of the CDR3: TGTGCCATCAGCGGGGTTGGCGGAAACACCATATATTTT.

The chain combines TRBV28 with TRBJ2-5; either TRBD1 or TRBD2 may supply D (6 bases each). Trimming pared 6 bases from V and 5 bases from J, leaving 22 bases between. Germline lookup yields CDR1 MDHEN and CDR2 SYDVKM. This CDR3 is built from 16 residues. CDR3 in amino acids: CASSRRHRGAAETQYF. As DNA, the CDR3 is TGTGCCAGCAGCCGCCGGCATAGGGGGGCCGCGGAGACCCAGTACTTC.

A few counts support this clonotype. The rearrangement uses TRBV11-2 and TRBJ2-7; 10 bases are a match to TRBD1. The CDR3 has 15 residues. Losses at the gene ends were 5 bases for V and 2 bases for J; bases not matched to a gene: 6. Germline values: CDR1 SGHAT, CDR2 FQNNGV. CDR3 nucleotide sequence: TGTGCCAGCAGCGTGGCGACAGGGGGCCCCTACGAGCAGTACTTC. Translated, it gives CASSVATGGPYEQYF.

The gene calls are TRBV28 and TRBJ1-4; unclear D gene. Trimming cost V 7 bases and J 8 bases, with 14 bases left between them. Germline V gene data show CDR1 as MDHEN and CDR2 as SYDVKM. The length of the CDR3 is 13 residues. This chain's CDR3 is CASKRDLVEKLFF. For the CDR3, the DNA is TGTGCCAGCAAGCGGGATTTGGTGGAAAAACTGTTTTTT.

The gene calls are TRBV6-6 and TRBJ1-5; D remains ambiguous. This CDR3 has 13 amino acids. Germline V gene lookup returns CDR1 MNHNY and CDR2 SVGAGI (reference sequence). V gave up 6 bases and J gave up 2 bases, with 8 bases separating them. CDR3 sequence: CASREFGNQPQHF. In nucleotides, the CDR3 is TGTGCCAGCAGGGAATTTGGCAATCAGCCCCAGCATTTT.

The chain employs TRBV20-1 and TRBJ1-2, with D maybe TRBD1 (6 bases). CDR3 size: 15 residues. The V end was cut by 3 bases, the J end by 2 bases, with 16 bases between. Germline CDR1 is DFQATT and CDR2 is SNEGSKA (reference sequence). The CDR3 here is CSARDLDRTNYGYTF. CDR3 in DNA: TGCAGTGCTAGGGACTTAGACAGGACCAACTATGGCTACACCTTC.

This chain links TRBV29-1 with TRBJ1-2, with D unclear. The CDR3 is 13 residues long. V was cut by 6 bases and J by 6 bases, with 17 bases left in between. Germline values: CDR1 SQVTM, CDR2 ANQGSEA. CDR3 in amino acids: CSVASMQSDGYTF. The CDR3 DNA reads TGCAGCGTGGCCTCGATGCAGTCGGATGGCTACACCTTC.

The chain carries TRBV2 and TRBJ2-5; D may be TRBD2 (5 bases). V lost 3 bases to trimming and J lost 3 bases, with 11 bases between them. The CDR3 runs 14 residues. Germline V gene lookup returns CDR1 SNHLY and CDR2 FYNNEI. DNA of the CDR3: TGTGCCAGCAGTGACGGCCGGGAAGAAGAGACCCAGTACTTC. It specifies CASSDGREEETQYF.

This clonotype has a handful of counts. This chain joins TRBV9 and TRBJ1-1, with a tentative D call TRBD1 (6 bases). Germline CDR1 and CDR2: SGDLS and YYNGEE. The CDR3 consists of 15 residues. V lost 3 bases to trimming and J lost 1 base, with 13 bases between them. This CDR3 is CASSARDIRNTEAFF. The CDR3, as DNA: TGTGCCAGCAGCGCCCGGGACATCAGGAACACTGAAGCTTTCTTT.

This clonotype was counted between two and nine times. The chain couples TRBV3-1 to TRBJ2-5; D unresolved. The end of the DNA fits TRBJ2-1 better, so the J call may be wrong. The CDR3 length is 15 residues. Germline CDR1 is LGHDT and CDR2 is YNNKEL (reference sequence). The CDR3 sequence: CASSQGEAGYNEQFF. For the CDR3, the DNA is TGTGCCAGCAGCCAAGGTGAGGCAGGTTACAATGAGCAGTTCTTC.

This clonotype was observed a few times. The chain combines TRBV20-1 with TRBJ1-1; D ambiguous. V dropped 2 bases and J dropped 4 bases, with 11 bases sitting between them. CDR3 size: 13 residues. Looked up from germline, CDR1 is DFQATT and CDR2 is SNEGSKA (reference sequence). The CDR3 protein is CSARREPSTEAFF. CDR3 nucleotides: TGCAGTGCTAGAAGGGAACCCAGCACTGAAGCTTTCTTT.

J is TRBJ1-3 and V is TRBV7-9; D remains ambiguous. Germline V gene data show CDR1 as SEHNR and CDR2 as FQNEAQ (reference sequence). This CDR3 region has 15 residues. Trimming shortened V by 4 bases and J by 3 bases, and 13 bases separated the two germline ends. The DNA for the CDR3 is TGTGCCAGCAGCTCTGGCCGGGTCGGTGGAAACACCATATATTTT. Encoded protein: CASSSGRVGGNTIYF.

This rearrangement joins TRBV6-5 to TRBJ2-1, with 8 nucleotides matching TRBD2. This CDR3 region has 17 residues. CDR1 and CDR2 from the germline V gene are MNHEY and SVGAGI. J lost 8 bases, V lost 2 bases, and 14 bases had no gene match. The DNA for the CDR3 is TGTGCCAGCAGTTACCCCGTAGCGGGGCCCTGGTCGGATGAGCAGTTCTTC. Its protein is CASSYPVAGPWSDEQFF.

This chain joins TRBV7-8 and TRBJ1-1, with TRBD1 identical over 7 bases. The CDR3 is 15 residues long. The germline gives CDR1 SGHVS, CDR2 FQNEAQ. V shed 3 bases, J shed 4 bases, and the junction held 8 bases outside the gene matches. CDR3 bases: TGTGCCAGCAGCTTTAGGGGGCAGAGGGGCACTGAAGCTTTCTTT. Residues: CASSFRGQRGTEAFF.